Sequencing of this T cell receptor beta chain was carried out in a study of cytomegalovirus exposure and HLA in healthy donors. This clone appeared once. The same CDR3 also results from other DNA sequences found in this sample. The primer mix had 60 Vbeta and 13 Jbeta primers. TCRdb's table, derived via immunoSEQ multiplex PCR, lists solely in-frame clones and lacks some. The sample has over 150,000 clones; approximately 62% are singletons. Germline lookup yields CDR1 WSHSY and CDR2 SAAADI. The CDR3 extends over 14 amino acids. V lost 6 bases and J lost 5, with 14 bases in between. The clonotype was recovered from a man in his fifties or sixties in good health and CMV-seronegative. The gene calls are TRBV10-2 and TRBJ1-5, with no clear D. Input material: PBMCs. CDR3 region: CASSGSTKYQPQHF. The CDR3 coding sequence is TGCGCCAGCAGCGGGTCCACTAAGTATCAGCCCCAGCATTTT.